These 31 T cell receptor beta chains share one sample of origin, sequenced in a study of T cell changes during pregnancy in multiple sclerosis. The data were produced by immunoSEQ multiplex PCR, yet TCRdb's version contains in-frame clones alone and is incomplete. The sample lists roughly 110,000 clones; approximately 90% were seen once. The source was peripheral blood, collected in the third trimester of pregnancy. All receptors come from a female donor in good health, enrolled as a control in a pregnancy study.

The CDR3 coding sequence is TGTGCCAGCAGCTTAGTAGCGACAGGTTATACTGAAGCTTTCTTT. Translating it yields CASSLVATGYTEAFF. The chain is built from TRBV11-1 and TRBJ1-1; D perhaps matches TRBD1 (6 bases). The length of the CDR3 is 15 residues. V was pared by 1 base and J by 5 bases, with 14 bases between. CDR1 and CDR2 from the germline V gene are SGHAT and FQDESV (reference sequence).

CDR3 bases: TGTGCCAGCAGTTTCTCTAGCCCCAATGAGCAGTTCTTC. Protein product: CASSFSSPNEQFF. The V and J genes are TRBV27 and TRBJ2-1; tentatively, D is TRBD2 (5 bases). The CDR3 has 13 amino acids. Trimming pared 3 bases from V and 6 bases from J, leaving 9 bases between. Germline CDR1 and CDR2: MNHEY and SMNVEV (reference sequence).

As DNA, the CDR3 is TGCGCCAGCAGCCCGCGTACCAAAGAGACCCAGTACTTC. Translation: CASSPRTKETQYF. This chain joins TRBV4-1 and TRBJ2-5; D remains unclear. Germline CDR1 reads MGHRA; CDR2 reads YSYEKL. The CDR3 contains 13 residues. V lost 4 bases and J 3 bases, leaving 9 bases between the germline ends.

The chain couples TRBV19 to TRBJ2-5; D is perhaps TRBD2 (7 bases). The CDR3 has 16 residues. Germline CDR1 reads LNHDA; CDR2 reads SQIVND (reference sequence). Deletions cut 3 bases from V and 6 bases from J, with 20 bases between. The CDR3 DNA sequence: TGTGCCAGTAGTATCCCACAGGGAGGGGGGAGGCAGACCCAGTACTTC. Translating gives CASSIPQGGGRQTQYF.

The CDR3, as DNA: TGTGCCAGCAGCTTGGAGTCCGGGGGCTACACCTTC. Translating gives CASSLESGGYTF. V and J are TRBV5-5 and TRBJ1-2, with D unresolved. The length of the CDR3 is 12 residues. V shed 0 bases and J shed 8 bases, with 8 bases lying between them. The germline V gene encodes CDR1 SGHKS and CDR2 YYEKEE (reference sequence).

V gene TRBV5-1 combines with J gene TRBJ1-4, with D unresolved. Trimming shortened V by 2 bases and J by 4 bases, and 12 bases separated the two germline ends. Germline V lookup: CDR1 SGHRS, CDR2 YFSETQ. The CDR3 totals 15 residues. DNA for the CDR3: TGCGCCAGCAGCTTTTTATCAGACATTAATGAAAAACTGTTTTTT. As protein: CASSFLSDINEKLFF.

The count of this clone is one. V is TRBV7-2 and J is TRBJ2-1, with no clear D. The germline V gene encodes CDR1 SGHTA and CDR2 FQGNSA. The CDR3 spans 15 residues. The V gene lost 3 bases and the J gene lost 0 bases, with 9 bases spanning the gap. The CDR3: CASSFDWISYNEQFF. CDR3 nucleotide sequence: TGTGCCAGCAGCTTCGACTGGATCTCCTACAATGAGCAGTTCTTC.

CDR3: CAWSLTGLQPQHF. DNA of the CDR3: TGTGCCTGGAGTCTGACGGGACTACAGCCCCAGCATTTT. This rearrangement joins TRBV30 to TRBJ1-5; the D gene is possibly TRBD1 (5 bases). Trimming left V 2 bases short and J 7 bases short, with 12 bases between. In germline, CDR1 is GTSNPN, CDR2 SVGIG (reference sequence). The CDR3 is made up of 13 amino acids.

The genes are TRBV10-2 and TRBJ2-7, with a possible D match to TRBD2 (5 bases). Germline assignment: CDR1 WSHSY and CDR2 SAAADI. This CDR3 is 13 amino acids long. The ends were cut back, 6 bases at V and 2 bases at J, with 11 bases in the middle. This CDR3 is CASRERFPYEQYF. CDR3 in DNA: TGCGCCAGCAGGGAGCGGTTCCCCTACGAGCAGTACTTC.

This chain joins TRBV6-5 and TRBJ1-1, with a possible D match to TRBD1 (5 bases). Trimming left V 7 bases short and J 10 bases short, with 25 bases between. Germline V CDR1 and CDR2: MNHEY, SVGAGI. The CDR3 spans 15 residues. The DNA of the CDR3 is TGTGCCAGCACTAACCGGGTCACGGTGACGGGGGTAGCTTTCTTT. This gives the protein CASTNRVTVTGVAFF.

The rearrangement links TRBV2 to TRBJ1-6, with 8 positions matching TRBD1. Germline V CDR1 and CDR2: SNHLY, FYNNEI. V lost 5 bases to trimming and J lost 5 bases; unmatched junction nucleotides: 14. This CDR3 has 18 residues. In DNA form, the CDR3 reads TGTGCCAGCAGTTTCGGACTTGCAGGGGGCTTGGATAATTCACCCCTCCACTTT. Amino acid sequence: CASSFGLAGGLDNSPLHF.

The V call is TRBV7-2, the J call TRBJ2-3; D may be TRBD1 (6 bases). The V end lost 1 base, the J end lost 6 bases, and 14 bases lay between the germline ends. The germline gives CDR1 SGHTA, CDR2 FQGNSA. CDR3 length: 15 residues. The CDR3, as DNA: TGTGCCAGCAGCTTAGTTCGCCAGGGGCTGGATACGCAGTATTTT. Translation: CASSLVRQGLDTQYF. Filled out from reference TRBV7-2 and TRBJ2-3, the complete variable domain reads GAGVSQSPSNKVTEKGKDVELRCDPISGHTALYWYRQSLGQGLEFLIYFQGNSAPDKSGLPSDRFSAERTGGSVSTLTIQRTQQEDSAVYLCASSLVRQGLDTQYFGPGTRLTVL.

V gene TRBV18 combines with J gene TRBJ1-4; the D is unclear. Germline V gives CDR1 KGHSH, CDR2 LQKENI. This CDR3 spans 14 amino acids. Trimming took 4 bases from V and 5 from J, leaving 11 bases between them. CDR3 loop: CASSLNTVNEKLFF. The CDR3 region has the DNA TGTGCCAGCTCACTCAATACAGTCAATGAAAAACTGTTTTTT.

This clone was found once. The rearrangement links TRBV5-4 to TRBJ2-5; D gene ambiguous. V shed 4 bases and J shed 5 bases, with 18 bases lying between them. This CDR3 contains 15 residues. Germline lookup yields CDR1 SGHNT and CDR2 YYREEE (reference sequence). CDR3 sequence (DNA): TGTGCCAGCAGCCCGAAATCCACGGGTCTCGAGACCCAGTACTTC. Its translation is CASSPKSTGLETQYF.

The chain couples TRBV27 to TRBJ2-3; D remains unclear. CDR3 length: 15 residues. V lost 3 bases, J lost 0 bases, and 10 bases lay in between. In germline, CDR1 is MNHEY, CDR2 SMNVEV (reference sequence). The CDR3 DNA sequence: TGTGCCAGCAGTTTGCAGGATCCTAGCACAGATACGCAGTATTTT. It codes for CASSLQDPSTDTQYF.

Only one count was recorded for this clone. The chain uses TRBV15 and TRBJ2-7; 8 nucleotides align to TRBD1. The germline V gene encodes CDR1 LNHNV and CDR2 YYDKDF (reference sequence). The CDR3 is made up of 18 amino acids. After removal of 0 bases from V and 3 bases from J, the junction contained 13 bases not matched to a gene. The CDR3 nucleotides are TGTGCCACCAGCAGAGATCTTCAGAAACAGGGGGGCAACTACGAGCAGTACTTC. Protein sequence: CATSRDLQKQGGNYEQYF.

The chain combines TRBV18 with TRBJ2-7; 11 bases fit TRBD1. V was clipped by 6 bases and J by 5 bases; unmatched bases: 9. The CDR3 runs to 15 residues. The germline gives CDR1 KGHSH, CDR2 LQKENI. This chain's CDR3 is CASSPDRGLLNEQYF. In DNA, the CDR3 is TGTGCCAGCTCTCCGGACAGGGGGCTTTTGAACGAGCAGTACTTC.

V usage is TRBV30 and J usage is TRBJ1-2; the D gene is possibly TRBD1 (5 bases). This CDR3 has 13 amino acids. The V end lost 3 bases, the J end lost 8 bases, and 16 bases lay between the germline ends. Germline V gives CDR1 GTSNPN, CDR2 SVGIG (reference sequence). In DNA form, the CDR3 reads TGTGCCTGGAGCAACCAGCCAGGGTCCGGCTACACCTTC. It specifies CAWSNQPGSGYTF.

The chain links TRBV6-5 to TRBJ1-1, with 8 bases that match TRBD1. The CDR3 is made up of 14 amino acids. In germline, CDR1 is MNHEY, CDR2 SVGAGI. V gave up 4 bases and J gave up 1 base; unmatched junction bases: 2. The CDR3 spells CASSFGTGNTEAFF. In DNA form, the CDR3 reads TGTGCCAGCAGTTTCGGGACAGGGAACACTGAAGCTTTCTTT.

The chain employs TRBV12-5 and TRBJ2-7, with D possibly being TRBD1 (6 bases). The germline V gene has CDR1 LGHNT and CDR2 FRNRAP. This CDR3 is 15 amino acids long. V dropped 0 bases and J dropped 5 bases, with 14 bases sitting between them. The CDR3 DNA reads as TGTGCTAGTGGTTTGGTAATCTCAGGGGAGCACGAGCAGTACTTC. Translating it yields CASGLVISGEHEQYF.

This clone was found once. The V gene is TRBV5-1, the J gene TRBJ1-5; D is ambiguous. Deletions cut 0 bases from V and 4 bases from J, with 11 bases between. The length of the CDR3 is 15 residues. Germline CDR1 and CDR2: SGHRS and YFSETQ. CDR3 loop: CASSLDAGRNQPQHF. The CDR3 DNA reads TGCGCCAGCAGCTTGGATGCAGGTAGGAATCAGCCCCAGCATTTT.

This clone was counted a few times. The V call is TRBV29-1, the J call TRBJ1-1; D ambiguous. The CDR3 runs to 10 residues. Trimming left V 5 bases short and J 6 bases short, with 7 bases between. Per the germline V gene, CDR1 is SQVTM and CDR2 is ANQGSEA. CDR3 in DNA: TGCAGCGTTAAGAGCCCTGAAGCTTTCTTT. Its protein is CSVKSPEAFF.

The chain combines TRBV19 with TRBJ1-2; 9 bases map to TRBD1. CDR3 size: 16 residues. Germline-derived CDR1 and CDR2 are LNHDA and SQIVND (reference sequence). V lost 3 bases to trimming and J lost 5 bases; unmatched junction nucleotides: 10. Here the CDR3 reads CASSITGGVTGYGYTF. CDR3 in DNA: TGTGCCAGTAGTATTACAGGGGGCGTTACGGGATATGGCTACACCTTC.

The CDR3 DNA follows: TGTGCCTGGAGTGGACAGGGACCATATAATTCACCCCTCCACTTT. This sequence encodes CAWSGQGPYNSPLHF. The chain carries TRBV30 and TRBJ1-6, with 7 positions matching TRBD1. CDR3 size: 15 residues. Germline CDR1 and CDR2: GTSNPN and SVGIG (reference sequence). The V and J ends lost 1 base and 4 bases, in that order; junction bases with no gene match: 4.

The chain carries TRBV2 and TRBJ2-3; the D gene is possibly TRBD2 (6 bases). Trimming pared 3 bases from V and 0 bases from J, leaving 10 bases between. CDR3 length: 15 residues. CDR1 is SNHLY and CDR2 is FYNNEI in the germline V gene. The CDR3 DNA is TGTGCCAGCAGTGATCGGGGGTCTAGCACAGATACGCAGTATTTT. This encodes CASSDRGSSTDTQYF.

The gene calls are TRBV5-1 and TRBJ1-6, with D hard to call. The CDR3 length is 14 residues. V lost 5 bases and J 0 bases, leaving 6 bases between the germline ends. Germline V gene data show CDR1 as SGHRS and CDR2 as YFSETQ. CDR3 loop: CASRVSSYNSPLHF. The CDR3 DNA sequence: TGCGCCAGCAGGGTTAGCTCCTATAATTCACCCCTCCACTTT.

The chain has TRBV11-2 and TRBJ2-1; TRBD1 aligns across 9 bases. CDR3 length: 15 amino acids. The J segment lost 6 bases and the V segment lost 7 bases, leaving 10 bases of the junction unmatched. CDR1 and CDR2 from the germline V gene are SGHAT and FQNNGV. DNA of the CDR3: TGTGCCAGCACCGTGAACAGGGGGCGTGGCAATGAGCAGTTCTTC. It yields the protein CASTVNRGRGNEQFF.

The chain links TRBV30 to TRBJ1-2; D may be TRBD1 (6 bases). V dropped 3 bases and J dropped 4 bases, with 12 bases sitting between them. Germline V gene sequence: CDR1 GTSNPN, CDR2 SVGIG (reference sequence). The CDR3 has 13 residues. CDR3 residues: CAWSRDNAYGYTF. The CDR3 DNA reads TGTGCCTGGAGCCGGGACAACGCCTATGGCTACACCTTC.

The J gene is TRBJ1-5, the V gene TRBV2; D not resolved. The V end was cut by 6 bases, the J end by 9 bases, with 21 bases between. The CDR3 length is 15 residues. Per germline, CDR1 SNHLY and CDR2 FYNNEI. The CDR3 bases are TGTGCCAGCAGCCGAAACGGGAAGGTCGTGGGGCCCCAGCATTTT. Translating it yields CASSRNGKVVGPQHF.

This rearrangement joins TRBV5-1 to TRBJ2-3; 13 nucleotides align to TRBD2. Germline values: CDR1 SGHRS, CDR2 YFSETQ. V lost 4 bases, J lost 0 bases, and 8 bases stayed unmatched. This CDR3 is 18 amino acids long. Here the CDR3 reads CASSLGLAGLSSTDTQYF. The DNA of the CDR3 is TGCGCCAGCAGCCTGGGACTAGCGGGGCTGTCTAGCACAGATACGCAGTATTTT. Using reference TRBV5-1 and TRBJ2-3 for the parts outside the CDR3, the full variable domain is KAGVTQTPRYLIKTRGQQVTLSCSPISGHRSVSWYQQTPGQGLQFLFEYFSETQRNKGNFPGRFSGRQFSNSRSEMNVSTLELGDSALYLCASSLGLAGLSSTDTQYFGPGTRLTVL.

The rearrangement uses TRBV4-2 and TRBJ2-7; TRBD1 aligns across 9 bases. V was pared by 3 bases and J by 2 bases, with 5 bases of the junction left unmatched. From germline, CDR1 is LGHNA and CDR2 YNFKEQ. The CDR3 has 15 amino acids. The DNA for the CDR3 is TGTGCCAGCAGCCAGGACAGGGGCTCTACCTACGAGCAGTACTTC. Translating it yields CASSQDRGSTYEQYF.